A single sample is the source of the 5 T cell receptor beta chains below, sequenced in a study of T cell responses to AZD1222 COVID-19 vaccine. Assay used: immunoSEQ multiplex PCR; TCRdb lists only in-frame clones, some missing. Of tens of thousands of clones listed, nearly 90% are singletons. Source: peripheral blood, taken 28 days after the second AZD1222 dose. These receptors originate from an adult who received the AZD1222 COVID-19 vaccine.

The chain employs TRBV28 and TRBJ2-1; 14 nucleotides line up with TRBD2. V was clipped by 5 bases and J by 8 bases; unmatched bases: 11. The CDR3 length is 17 residues. Per germline, CDR1 MDHEN and CDR2 SYDVKM. CDR3 bases: TGTGCCAGCAGTCCAGGGACTAGCGGGAGTCTCGGCGATGAGCAGTTCTTC. Translation gives CASSPGTSGSLGDEQFF.

CDR3 sequence: CASSYRQGADEQFF. The CDR3 coding sequence is TGTGCCAGCAGCTATAGACAGGGAGCGGATGAGCAGTTCTTC. The V call is TRBV7-9, the J call TRBJ2-1; 7 nucleotides align to TRBD1. V was clipped by 4 bases and J by 8 bases; unmatched bases: 8. In germline, CDR1 is SEHNR, CDR2 FQNEAQ (reference sequence). This CDR3 contains 14 residues.

The chain links TRBV3-1 (or the pseudogene TRBV3-2) to TRBJ2-3, with D tentatively TRBD2 (5 bases). V lost 4 bases to trimming and J lost 0 bases, with 8 bases between them. Germline lookup yields CDR1 LGHDT and CDR2 YNNKEL (reference sequence). This CDR3 has 14 residues. The CDR3 DNA reads TGTGCCAGCAGCCTTAGCGATAGCACAGATACGCAGTATTTT. It translates to CASSLSDSTDTQYF.

The rearrangement joins TRBV19 to TRBJ1-1; TRBD1 matches 8 bases. CDR1 and CDR2 (germline): LNHDA, SQIVND (reference sequence). This CDR3 has 14 residues. Trimming at V came to 3 bases and at J to 5 bases, leaving 5 bases not matched to a gene. CDR3 in DNA: TGTGCCAGTAGTATGGGACAGGCGCGGACTGAAGCTTTCTTT. Protein sequence: CASSMGQARTEAFF.

The gene calls are TRBV7-2 and TRBJ2-2; maybe TRBD2 (5 bases). Germline lookup yields CDR1 SGHTA and CDR2 FQGNSA. V was pared by 5 bases and J by 7 bases, with 14 bases between. The CDR3 is made up of 14 amino acids. The CDR3 sequence is CASSERRGGGELFF. CDR3 nucleotide sequence: TGTGCCAGCAGCGAAAGACGGGGTGGCGGGGAGCTGTTTTTT. Combining the CDR3 with reference TRBV7-2 and TRBJ2-2 gives the whole variable domain GAGVSQSPSNKVTEKGKDVELRCDPISGHTALYWYRQSLGQGLEFLIYFQGNSAPDKSGLPSDRFSAERTGGSVSTLTIQRTQQEDSAVYLCASSERRGGGELFFGEGSRLTVL.